The clone carrying this T cell receptor (beta chain) was counted at least ten times. The target antigen is unknown. This entry belongs to a study of T cell repertoires in cytomegalovirus infection. On the study more broadly: Public TCR beta signatures provided an indication of both CMV infection and a matching HLA type.

Study-level points and caveats: HLA-C-restricted CMV clonotypes gave the most frequent clonotype in two of eight donors. The cumulative frequency of public TCR beta families distinguished individuals who carried CMV together with the relevant HLA.

Trimming cost V 5 bases and J 15 bases; bases outside gene matches: 11. Germline CDR1 and CDR2: MNHNS and SASEGT. The CDR3 is 12 amino acids. A single record per CDR3 protein comes from TCRdb applying MiXCR to the reads. The repertoire holds about 210,000 distinct CDR3 sequences, with around 6.6% as singletons. This receptor was identified in a human donor in good health (CMV status not recorded). Some clones in this sample may be carry-over from other donors' samples. Sequencing used PBMCs. The chain joins TRBV6-1 to TRBJ2-3, with TRBD1 matching 7 bases. CDR3 loop: CASSFGDRPIYF. In nucleotides, the CDR3 is TGTGCCAGCAGTTTTGGGGACAGACCTATTTATTTT.